These 15 T cell receptor beta chains share one sample of origin, sequenced in a study of cytomegalovirus exposure and HLA in healthy donors (dated by TCRdb to 2016 to 2017). To prepare the library, the immunoSEQ multiplex PCR assay was applied. For the multiplex PCR, a mixture combining 60 forward primers for TCR Vbeta segments and 13 reverse primers for TCR Jbeta segments was used. The table was pulled from immuneACCESS by TCRdb, which kept in-frame rearrangements only. Such tables lose some clones; where checked, under half of the loss comes from unresolved V genes, and the rest has no known cause. The sample has around 190,000 clones on record, around 80% of them singletons. The ten largest clones add up to around 5.4% of the sample. Source material: PBMCs. These receptors were obtained from a man in his forties in good health and CMV-seronegative.

The V call is TRBV6-5, the J call TRBJ1-3; 7 nucleotides line up with TRBD1. CDR1 MNHEY and CDR2 SVGAGI come from the germline V gene. This CDR3 comprises 14 residues. After removal of 5 bases from V and 1 base from J, the junction contained 2 bases not matched to a gene. The CDR3 DNA sequence: TGTGCCAGCAGTGAGGGACAGTCTGGAAACACCATATATTTT. It specifies CASSEGQSGNTIYF.

CDR3 in DNA: TGTGCCAAGCGGGCCCGGGGGACTGAAGCTTTCTTT. Protein sequence: CAKRARGTEAFF. The chain joins TRBV6-4 to TRBJ1-1, with D tentatively TRBD1 (5 bases). Deletions cut 10 bases from V and 5 bases from J, with 14 bases between. Germline V gene data show CDR1 as MRHNA and CDR2 as SNTAGT. There are 12 residues in the CDR3.

This clone has just a few counts. The rearrangement joins TRBV2 to TRBJ2-1; 12 nucleotides align to TRBD1. This CDR3 has 15 amino acids. Germline V CDR1 and CDR2: SNHLY, FYNNEI. Trimming at V came to 6 bases and at J to 6 bases, leaving 6 bases not matched to a gene. In DNA, the CDR3 is TGTGCCAGCAGGGGGACAGGGGGCTTTGTCAATGAGCAGTTCTTC. Residues: CASRGTGGFVNEQFF.

This rearrangement joins TRBV6-1 to TRBJ1-2; D may be TRBD1 (5 bases). Trimming pared 2 bases from V and 3 bases from J, leaving 13 bases between. Germline values: CDR1 MNHNS, CDR2 SASEGT. The CDR3 has 15 amino acids. CDR3 protein: CASSETRVRYYGYTF. The CDR3 bases are TGTGCCAGCAGTGAAACCAGGGTTAGGTACTATGGCTACACCTTC.

CDR3 sequence (DNA): TGTGCCAGCAGCTCAAGCCCCGGGTCTGATGAAAAACTGTTTTTT. Its protein product is CASSSSPGSDEKLFF. The chain joins TRBV7-6 to TRBJ1-4; D gene uncertain. V lost 4 bases and J lost 6, with 15 bases in between. CDR3 length: 15 residues. Germline loops: CDR1 SGHVS, CDR2 FNYEAQ.

The rearrangement joins TRBV5-1 to TRBJ2-3; D is ambiguous. CDR1 is SGHRS, CDR2 YFSETQ, per germline. The germline V and J ends were trimmed by 0 bases and 4 bases, with 6 bases remaining between them. The CDR3 covers 13 residues. CDR3 region: CASSLELADTQYF. CDR3 bases: TGCGCCAGCAGCTTGGAGCTTGCAGATACGCAGTATTTT.

On this clone: Mismatch with germline at one junction end may stem from a read error. The CDR3 bases are TGCGCCAGCAGCCAGGGGACAGGGGGCTTC. It encodes CASSQGTGGF. This rearrangement joins TRBV4-1 to TRBJ2-7, with 11 bases that match TRBD1. This CDR3 region has 10 residues. CDR1 and CDR2 (germline): MGHRA, YSYEKL.

The chain couples TRBV5-6 to TRBJ2-3; D possibly corresponds to TRBD1 (7 bases). Trimming pared 6 bases from V and 7 bases from J, leaving 27 bases between. The CDR3 is made up of 17 amino acids. Germline values: CDR1 SGHDT, CDR2 YYEEEE. Written as DNA, the CDR3 is TGTGCCAGCAACAAACCCCGAGTCAGGGGGGTCACGTATACGCAGTATTTT. Its translation: CASNKPRVRGVTYTQYF.

The rearrangement uses TRBV5-6 and TRBJ1-3, with a possible D match to TRBD1 (6 bases). Germline V lookup: CDR1 SGHDT, CDR2 YYEEEE. The CDR3 runs 15 residues. Trimming stripped 4 bases from V and 4 bases from J, with 15 bases between. CDR3 nucleotides: TGTGCCAGCAGCAAACAGGGAGTAGGCGGAAACACCATATATTTT. The encoded protein is CASSKQGVGGNTIYF.

The chain combines TRBV5-4 with TRBJ1-4; TRBD1 matches 7 bases. The CDR3 runs 16 residues. V shed 0 bases and J 7 bases; nucleotides not matched to a gene: 9. Germline CDR1 SGHNT, CDR2 YYREEE (reference sequence). For the CDR3, the DNA is TGTGCCAGCAGCTTGGATCCGAGACAGGGAAGTGAAAAACTGTTTTTT. Amino acids: CASSLDPRQGSEKLFF.

The chain carries TRBV25-1 and TRBJ2-7; 10 nucleotides agree with TRBD2. CDR1 and CDR2 (germline): MGHDK, SYGVNS. V lost 7 bases to trimming and J lost 1 base; unmatched junction nucleotides: 7. The CDR3 has 15 amino acids. This chain's CDR3 is CASTPSGRGSYEQYF. The CDR3 DNA reads as TGTGCCAGCACTCCTAGCGGGAGAGGGTCCTACGAGCAGTACTTC.

The chain recombines TRBV19 with TRBJ2-2; D perhaps matches TRBD1 (6 bases). The V gene lost 3 bases and the J gene lost 1 base, with 12 bases spanning the gap. CDR3 length: 16 amino acids. The germline gives CDR1 LNHDA, CDR2 SQIVND (reference sequence). The CDR3 loop reads CASSIIGGGNTGELFF. The CDR3 nucleotides read TGTGCCAGTAGTATCATTGGGGGCGGGAACACCGGGGAGCTGTTTTTT.

This clone has more than one count but fewer than ten. The chain carries TRBV21-1 and TRBJ2-7; the D call in the table, TRBD2, was not verified against the DNA. TRBV21-1 is a pseudogene locus. This CDR3 region has 16 residues. CDR3 sequence reads: CASSKKGTAGGWEQYF. The CDR3 coding sequence is TGTGCCAGCAGCAAAAAGGGCACGGCGGGGGGGTGGGAGCAGTACTTC.

The count of this clone is one. The chain has TRBV18 and TRBJ2-2, with 9 bases matching TRBD2. Losses at the gene ends were 1 base for V and 4 bases for J; bases not matched to a gene: 4. The germline V gene encodes CDR1 KGHSH and CDR2 LQKENI. The CDR3 has 16 residues. The CDR3 loop is CASSPLSGGGTGELFF. Here the CDR3 DNA reads TGTGCCAGCTCACCACTTAGCGGGGGAGGCACCGGGGAGCTGTTTTTT.

The chain recombines TRBV9 with TRBJ2-3; TRBD1 is a possible D gene (6 bases). The CDR3 extends over 13 amino acids. The germline V gene has CDR1 SGDLS and CDR2 YYNGEE. V was cut by 4 bases and J by 3 bases, with 9 bases left in between. The CDR3 region is CASSTGQTDTQYF. In DNA, the CDR3 is TGTGCCAGCAGCACAGGACAGACAGATACGCAGTATTTT.